This T cell receptor (beta chain) is from a study of shared clonotypes between healthy human individuals. General study results and limits: All-four-donor shared clonotypes had higher generation probabilities than non-shared clonotypes did. The diversity represented, both genetic and in exposure history, was limited by few donors.

In the authors' methods: Junction-only immunoSEQ sequences carried no quality scores, so filtering differed. Clones were sequenced by immunoSEQ multiplex PCR, and TCRdb holds only the in-frame ones, with some missing. V and J calls and clone size are given by that table; D and trimming were obtained from the DNA. The sample has some 2 million clones; roughly 95% are singletons. For this clone: Its specificity is unknown.

The CDR3 has 17 amino acids. Germline CDR1 SGHAT, CDR2 FQNNGV. Trimming cost V 5 bases and J 3 bases; bases outside gene matches: 8. The naive CD8 population came from CD45RO-negative cells selected for CCR7, without terminally differentiated effector memory CD45RA+ cells. The receptor was derived from a man younger than 35 in good health. The sample consisted of naive CD8+ T cells sorted from blood. This chain links TRBV11-2 with TRBJ2-1, with 12 bases matching TRBD2. CDR3 sequence reads: CASSPSSGGANYNEQFF. In DNA, the CDR3 is TGTGCCAGCAGCCCCTCTAGCGGGGGGGCCAACTACAATGAGCAGTTCTTC.